These 9 T cell receptor beta chains originate from one sample sequenced in a study of tumor and adjacent non-tumor tissue in lung cancer. A modified ARM-PCR protocol with three rounds of nested PCR amplified TCRbeta. TCRdb independently ran MiXCR on the multiplex PCR reads; one entry per CDR3 protein. The table includes 98,000 or so distinct CDR3 sequences, 75% to 90% detected once. RNA was extracted from bulk tissue without any cell sorting. More than 3 cm separated this lung sample from the edge of the tumor. Sequenced: distant non-tumor lung tissue. The receptors here all came from a man aged 55-75 years with small cell lung cancer.

Of note for this clonotype: This clone may be a read error of a much larger clone one base away. The V call is TRBV30, the J call TRBJ1-5, with D possibly being TRBD1 (5 bases). Germline assignment: CDR1 GTSNPN and CDR2 SVGIG (reference sequence). Trimming pared 5 bases from V and 5 bases from J, leaving 13 bases between. CDR3 length equals 13 residues. The CDR3 protein is CAWGTDTYQPQHF. The CDR3 DNA reads TGTGCCTGGGGAACGGACACCTATCAGCCCCAGCATTTT. Together with reference TRBV30 and TRBJ1-5, the CDR3 gives the full variable domain: SQTIHQWPATLVQPVGSPLSLECTVEGTSNPNLYWYRQAAGRGLQLLFYSVGIGQISSEVPQNLSASRPQDRQFILSSKKLLLSDSGFYLCAWGTDTYQPQHFGDGTRLSIL.

This clonotype was observed at least ten times. The gene calls are TRBV29-1 and TRBJ1-4; no clear D gene. Germline loops: CDR1 SQVTM, CDR2 ANQGSEA. CDR3 length equals 14 residues. V was cut by 5 bases and J by 0 bases, with 10 bases left in between. Written as DNA, the CDR3 is TGCAGCGTTTCGGGGTCTGCAACTAATGAAAAACTGTTTTTT. It is translated as CSVSGSATNEKLFF.

Note on this clonotype: Because the CDR3 is missing its conserved closing phenylalanine or tryptophan, this is likely a read error. No DNA is shown, since the ends of the CDR3 on it are uncertain; the CDR3 is the one TCRdb lists. This rearrangement joins TRBV30 to TRBJ2-1; no check of the table's D call, TRBD2, against the DNA was made. From germline, CDR1 is GTSNPN and CDR2 SVGIG (reference sequence). The CDR3 is 12 residues long, ends included. Here the CDR3 reads CAWSEVPKEHFL.

This clonotype occurred many times. The V call is TRBV12-3 or TRBV12-4, the J call TRBJ1-3; a possible D gene is TRBD1 (5 bases). V was shortened by 9 bases and J by 1 base, with 22 bases between the two germline ends. The CDR3 totals 17 residues. The CDR3 nucleotides are TGTGCCAGTAAAAGCCGGGGGGGAGGTATTTCTGGAAACACCATATATTTT. Encoded protein: CASKSRGGGISGNTIYF.

Regarding this clonotype: Likely a read error: the CDR3 ends without its conserved phenylalanine or tryptophan. This chain links TRBV6-5 with TRBJ2-7; 10 bases line up with TRBD2. CDR1 MNHEY and CDR2 SVGAGI come from the germline V gene. This CDR3 has 16 amino acids. CDR3 in DNA: TGTGTCAGCAGTTCAAGCACTAGCGGGACTTCCTACGAGCAGTACTCC. This sequence encodes CVSSSSTSGTSYEQYS.

As for this clonotype: This likely comes from a read error, as the CDR3 has no conserved phenylalanine or tryptophan at its end. The chain couples TRBV11-3 to TRBJ2-2, with a tentative D call TRBD2 (6 bases). This CDR3 spans 15 amino acids. Germline assignment: CDR1 SGHNT and CDR2 YENEEA. V was pared by 4 bases and J by 8 bases, with 17 bases between. CDR3 sequence (DNA): TGTGCCAGCAGCTACGGTAGCGGAGGGACGGGGGAGCTGTTTTAT. Protein: CASSYGSGGTGELFY.

This clonotype was recorded at least ten times. The V and J genes are TRBV20-1 and TRBJ2-2; D gene unclear. This CDR3 contains 12 residues. V was trimmed by 7 bases and J by 4 bases, leaving 10 bases between them. Germline CDR1 DFQATT, CDR2 SNEGSKA (reference sequence). The CDR3 DNA follows: TGCAGTGGGAGTCCGGCCACCGGGGAGCTGTTTTTT. Amino acid sequence: CSGSPATGELFF.

Of note for this clonotype: One junction end does not reproduce the germline sequence, and a read error may be involved. The rearrangement joins TRBV13 to TRBJ2-3; D perhaps matches TRBD2 (7 bases). The CDR3 covers 14 residues. Germline lookup yields CDR1 PRHDT and CDR2 FYEKMQ (reference sequence). The CDR3: CASNSTGGTDMQYF. CDR3 coding DNA: TGTGCCAGTAACTCAACGGGGGGCACAGATATGCAGTATTTT.

As regards this clonotype: The junction departs from the called germline gene at one end, perhaps through a read error. The chain is built from TRBV29-1 and TRBJ2-3; D is unclear. CDR3 length equals 13 residues. Looked up from germline, CDR1 is SQVTM and CDR2 is ANQGSEA. The CDR3 DNA reads as TGCGGCGTTGATGCCGCGGTCACAGATACGCGGTATTTT. Encoded protein: CGVDAAVTDTRYF.